This TCR beta chain emerged from a study of blood T cell repertoires in COVID-19. The method was immunoSEQ multiplex PCR; TCRdb's version includes in-frame clones alone and lacks a portion of them. The sample includes about 210,000 clones, roughly four fifths of them seen just once. Everyone who took part was roughly 18 to 89 years old, and they came from 24 US areas. Recovery meant two consecutive negative NP/OP PCR tests, professional clearance, or resolved symptoms. Sequencing used PBMCs or T cells enriched from blood (not recorded which). The TCR comes from a middle-aged man who had recovered from COVID-19.

CDR3 in DNA: TGTGCCAGCAGTGCACTAGCGGGAGCGTACAATGAGCAGTTCTTC. Protein sequence: CASSALAGAYNEQFF. V and J are TRBV6-4 and TRBJ2-1, with 11 bases matching TRBD2. Losses at the gene ends were 4 bases for V and 4 bases for J; bases not matched to a gene: 3. Per germline, CDR1 MRHNA and CDR2 SNTAGT. The CDR3 covers 15 residues.